The 10 T cell receptor beta chains below were found in one sample sequenced in a study of T cells in Graves' hyperthyroidism and ophthalmopathy (dated by TCRdb to between 2019 and 2020). The library relied on multiplex PCR. Sequenced on an Illumina HiSeq 2000. The TCR beta CDR3 regions were amplified from RNA transcripts. The TCR CDR3 was subjected to a first round of RT-PCR using the HTBI primer set and the Qiagen OneStep RT-PCR kit. TCRdb redid the processing of the public reads, applying fastp at Q25 and MiXCR, and retained in-frame beta chains. Merged by CDR3 protein, the rows form single entries marked with the most common genes and DNA. This sample gives 350,000 or so distinct CDR3 sequences in total; roughly 20% of them show up just once. The top ten constitute about a sixth of the sample. The sample comprised blood. Every receptor here comes from a woman aged 35 to 49 with Graves' ophthalmopathy.

The chain employs TRBV27 and TRBJ2-7; D is ambiguous. This CDR3 is built from 12 residues. Germline CDR1 and CDR2: MNHEY and SMNVEV (reference sequence). Trimming stripped 4 bases from V and 6 bases from J, with 10 bases between. The CDR3 sequence is CASSSPFSEQYF. The DNA for the CDR3 is TGTGCCAGCAGTTCCCCCTTCTCCGAGCAGTACTTC.

This clonotype was detected ten times or more. The rearrangement links TRBV6-2 or TRBV6-3 to TRBJ1-5; 8 bases are a match to TRBD1. The CDR3 runs 14 residues. The V segment lost 4 bases and the J segment 7 bases; nucleotides outside the gene matches: 6. Germline CDR1 and CDR2: MNHEY and SVGEGT. CDR3 sequence reads: CASSSIGQGQPQHF. CDR3 bases: TGTGCCAGCAGTTCGATTGGACAGGGACAGCCCCAGCATTTT.

This clonotype was observed many times. The CDR3 sequence is CASSFSQNTEAFF. The CDR3 nucleotides are TGTGCCAGCAGTTTTTCGCAGAACACTGAAGCTTTCTTT. This chain joins TRBV27 and TRBJ1-1; no clear D. CDR1 and CDR2 from the germline V gene are MNHEY and SMNVEV (reference sequence). The CDR3 loop spans 13 amino acids. The germline V and J ends were trimmed by 3 bases and 1 base, with 6 bases remaining between them.

At least ten counts were recorded for this clonotype. The rearrangement links TRBV14 to TRBJ1-1, with 7 bases aligning to TRBD1. The junction had 16 bases not matched to a gene; V was cut back by 0 bases and J by 3 bases. CDR3 size: 19 residues. CDR1 and CDR2 from the germline V gene are SGHDN and FVKESK. The DNA of the CDR3 is TGTGCCAGCAGCCAAGAAGGGATTTGGTCGGACAGGCCCCACACTGAAGCTTTCTTT. As protein: CASSQEGIWSDRPHTEAFF.

This clonotype was observed at least ten times. V usage is TRBV10-2 and J usage is TRBJ2-7, with D tentatively TRBD2 (6 bases). Germline lookup yields CDR1 WSHSY and CDR2 SAAADI. V was clipped by 3 bases and J by 2 bases, with 11 bases between them. This CDR3 has 14 residues. The DNA of the CDR3 is TGCGCCAGCAGTGACCGGGGGTCAACCTACGAGCAGTACTTC. Its translation is CASSDRGSTYEQYF.

The table lists this clonotype with many counts. V and J are TRBV28 and TRBJ1-2; D call uncertain. The CDR3 covers 11 residues. Trimming pared 5 bases from V and 8 bases from J, leaving 9 bases between. Germline lookup yields CDR1 MDHEN and CDR2 SYDVKM. This CDR3 is CASSVGVGYTF. CDR3 nucleotide sequence: TGTGCCAGCAGTGTTGGGGTGGGCTACACCTTC.

The V call is TRBV30, the J call TRBJ1-5; TRBD1 matches 7 bases. The CDR3 totals 14 residues. Germline CDR1 is GTSNPN and CDR2 is SVGIG (reference sequence). V lost 5 bases, J lost 3 bases, and 7 bases stayed unmatched. The CDR3 DNA sequence: TGTGCCTGGGCCCAGGGGACAGACAATCAGCCCCAGCATTTT. Translated: CAWAQGTDNQPQHF.

This clonotype has a handful of counts. This may stem from a read error, because a much larger clone lies one nucleotide away. V is TRBV6-2 or TRBV6-3 and J is TRBJ2-5; TRBD2 matches 9 bases. The J segment lost 1 base and the V segment lost 5 bases, leaving 2 bases of the junction unmatched. The CDR3 has 14 residues. Per germline, CDR1 MNHEY and CDR2 SVGEGT. CDR3 sequence: CASSMTSGQETQYF. As DNA, the CDR3 is TGTGCCAGCAGTATGACTAGCGGCCAAGAGACCCAGTACTTC.

This clonotype was seen at least ten times. CDR3 nucleotide sequence: TGTGCCAGCAGGCTCAGCCAGGGGTCCTCCTACGAGCAGTACTTC. It specifies CASRLSQGSSYEQYF. The chain combines TRBV6-1 with TRBJ2-7, with a tentative D call TRBD1 (6 bases). The CDR3 totals 15 residues. Germline CDR1 reads MNHNS; CDR2 reads SASEGT. Between the trimmed V and J ends, which lost 6 bases and 0 bases, there was a span of 15 bases.

The gene calls are TRBV20-1 and TRBJ2-5; D may correspond to TRBD1 or TRBD2 (7 bases each). Per the germline V gene, CDR1 is DFQATT and CDR2 is SNEGSKA (reference sequence). This CDR3 region has 14 residues. V lost 5 bases and J lost 4, with 17 bases in between. CDR3 loop: CSAPGGGGRETQYF. For the CDR3, the DNA is TGCAGTGCTCCAGGGGGGGGGGGGCGAGAGACCCAGTACTTC.